The 16 T cell receptor beta chains listed next were all sequenced from one sample in a study of CD8+ T cells in alopecia areata. As the sequencing template, cDNA was produced by extracting RNA and reverse transcribing it. Method: immunoSEQ multiplex PCR; TCRdb's copy keeps in-frame clones and lacks some. The table records about 180,000 clones, approximately 62% of them present only once. The input for sequencing was CD4+ T cells sorted from blood, taken at week 0. The origin of the receptors is a human donor with alopecia areata.

V and J are TRBV29-1 and TRBJ1-1; D call uncertain. Germline lookup yields CDR1 SQVTM and CDR2 ANQGSEA. The germline V and J ends were trimmed by 8 bases and 1 base, with 8 bases remaining between them. CDR3 size: 11 residues. CDR3 region: CSTGGNTEAFF. Written as DNA, the CDR3 is TGCAGCACGGGAGGGAACACTGAAGCTTTCTTT. The variable domain in full, completed from reference TRBV29-1 and TRBJ1-1, reads SAVISQKPSRDICQRGTSLTIQCQVDSQVTMMFWYRQQPGQSLTLIATANQGSEATYESGFVIDKFPISRPNLTFSTLTVSNMSPEDSSIYLCSTGGNTEAFFGQGTRLTVV.

The J gene is TRBJ1-2, the V gene TRBV29-1; tentatively, D is TRBD1 (5 bases). V was pared by 5 bases and J by 8 bases, with 12 bases between. The CDR3 spans 11 residues. CDR1 SQVTM and CDR2 ANQGSEA come from the germline V gene. The CDR3: CSVLQEWGYTF. DNA of the CDR3: TGCAGCGTTCTACAGGAATGGGGCTACACCTTC.

CDR3 nucleotide sequence: TGCAGCGTTGAAGGGCGGTACAATGAGCAGTTCTTC. Its protein is CSVEGRYNEQFF. This rearrangement joins TRBV29-1 to TRBJ2-1; D gene uncertain. This CDR3 comprises 12 residues. The V and J ends lost 1 base and 4 bases respectively, with 5 bases between them. In germline, CDR1 is SQVTM, CDR2 ANQGSEA.

The CDR3 DNA is TGTGCCAGCAGTCGCGACAGGAAAGGTGAAAAACTGTTTTTT. This encodes CASSRDRKGEKLFF. The chain couples TRBV11-2 to TRBJ1-4, with D perhaps TRBD1 (6 bases). The CDR3 has 14 amino acids. Germline values: CDR1 SGHAT, CDR2 FQNNGV. The V and J ends lost 6 bases and 7 bases respectively, with 15 bases between them.

The chain couples TRBV7-2 to TRBJ2-2; D is possibly TRBD2 (5 bases). The CDR3 extends over 14 amino acids. Per the germline V gene, CDR1 is SGHTA and CDR2 is FQGNSA. V was shortened by 7 bases and J by 3 bases, with 12 bases between the two germline ends. CDR3 sequence reads: CASIPGGHTGELFF. The CDR3, as DNA: TGTGCCAGCATCCCCGGCGGGCACACCGGGGAGCTGTTTTTT.

This clone occurred a few times. This chain links TRBV5-1 with TRBJ2-7; D possibly corresponds to TRBD2 (5 bases). V was clipped by 6 bases and J by 0 bases, with 13 bases between them. Germline V gene lookup returns CDR1 SGHRS and CDR2 YFSETQ. The length of the CDR3 is 14 residues. The CDR3 DNA reads as TGCGCCAGCAACGCGGGCCCTAGCTCCTACGAGCAGTACTTC. It codes for CASNAGPSSYEQYF.

V and J are TRBV4-3 and TRBJ1-1; possible D gene TRBD1, 6 bases. Germline lookup yields CDR1 LGHNA and CDR2 YSLEER. This CDR3 spans 15 amino acids. Deletions cut 3 bases from V and 0 bases from J, with 11 bases between. The CDR3 protein is CASSQGGGMNTEAFF. The DNA of the CDR3 is TGCGCCAGCAGCCAGGGAGGGGGAATGAACACTGAAGCTTTCTTT.

The rearrangement uses TRBV6-6 and TRBJ2-1; TRBD1 matches 7 bases. V shed 8 bases and J 8 bases; nucleotides not matched to a gene: 3. Germline lookup yields CDR1 MNHNY and CDR2 SVGAGI (reference sequence). There are 11 residues in the CDR3. This chain's CDR3 is CASVGGYEQFF. CDR3 in DNA: TGTGCCAGCGTAGGGGGCTATGAGCAGTTCTTC.

The CDR3 DNA reads TGTGCCTGGAGGGGACAGCTGAGAACTGAAGCTTTCTTT. Protein product: CAWRGQLRTEAFF. The V and J genes are TRBV30 and TRBJ1-1, with 7 bases matching TRBD1. The germline CDR1 and CDR2 sequences are GTSNPN and SVGIG (reference sequence). V lost 3 bases and J lost 5; bases outside the gene matches: 6. The CDR3 runs to 13 residues.

The rearrangement uses TRBV25-1 and TRBJ1-2, with 8 bases that match TRBD1. Trimming at V came to 4 bases and at J to 7 bases, leaving 5 bases not matched to a gene. CDR3 length: 13 residues. The germline gives CDR1 MGHDK, CDR2 SYGVNS. The CDR3 region is CASSGPGQVGYTF. In DNA form, the CDR3 reads TGTGCCAGCAGTGGGCCGGGACAGGTTGGCTACACCTTC.

Only a few counts were recorded for this clone. The CDR3 reads CAWSRTDRETQYF. The CDR3 DNA follows: TGTGCCTGGAGTAGGACAGATAGAGAGACCCAGTACTTC. The rearrangement joins TRBV30 to TRBJ2-5; a weak D match, TRBD1 (6 bases). V was pared by 2 bases and J by 4 bases, with 11 bases between. This CDR3 has 13 residues. Germline CDR1 and CDR2: GTSNPN and SVGIG (reference sequence). The full variable domain, with the rest looked up from reference TRBV30 and TRBJ2-5, is SQTIHQWPATLVQPVGSPLSLECTVEGTSNPNLYWYRQAAGRGLQLLFYSVGIGQISSEVPQNLSASRPQDRQFILSSKKLLLSDSGFYLCAWSRTDRETQYFGPGTRLLVL.

J is TRBJ1-1 and V is TRBV29-1; TRBD1 might be the D (6 bases). V dropped 4 bases and J dropped 1 base, with 10 bases sitting between them. The CDR3 totals 13 residues. CDR1 is SQVTM and CDR2 is ANQGSEA in the germline V gene. For the CDR3, the DNA is TGCAGCGTTGCTGCACAGGGGAACACTGAAGCTTTCTTT. Amino acids: CSVAAQGNTEAFF.

This clone was counted a few times. This rearrangement joins TRBV4-3 to TRBJ1-6, with no clear D. V shed 0 bases and J shed 7 bases, with 7 bases lying between them. This CDR3 region has 14 residues. Germline V lookup: CDR1 LGHNA, CDR2 YSLEER. CDR3 amino acids: CASSQDLKNSPLHF. The CDR3 DNA sequence: TGCGCCAGCAGCCAAGACCTTAAAAATTCACCCCTCCACTTT.

V is TRBV9 and J is TRBJ2-3; unclear D gene. The CDR3 has 15 amino acids. V lost 4 bases to trimming and J lost 0 bases, with 12 bases between them. Germline CDR1 and CDR2: SGDLS and YYNGEE. The CDR3 region has the DNA TGTGCCAGCAGCACGACCATGACGAGCACAGATACGCAGTATTTT. The encoded protein is CASSTTMTSTDTQYF.

As concerns this clone: At one end the junction does not follow the germline gene, possibly because of a read error. The chain couples TRBV27 to TRBJ2-1; 9 bases align to TRBD1. The CDR3 totals 15 residues. CDR1 is MNHEY, CDR2 SMNVEV, per germline (reference sequence). CDR3 amino acids: CASRMGQGPYYEQFF. In DNA form, the CDR3 reads TGTGCCAGCAGAATGGGACAGGGACCCTACTATGAGCAGTTCTTC.

This clone has a handful of counts. The sample has other DNA sequences that encode this CDR3 too. J is TRBJ1-5 and V is TRBV30, with TRBD1 matching 7 bases. This CDR3 spans 12 amino acids. The V segment lost 2 bases and the J segment 6 bases; nucleotides outside the gene matches: 1. Germline-derived CDR1 and CDR2 are GTSNPN and SVGIG (reference sequence). The CDR3: CAWSRGLQPQHF. The CDR3 coding sequence is TGTGCCTGGAGTAGGGGGCTTCAGCCCCAGCATTTT. Full variable domain (outside the CDR3, taken from reference TRBV30 and TRBJ1-5): SQTIHQWPATLVQPVGSPLSLECTVEGTSNPNLYWYRQAAGRGLQLLFYSVGIGQISSEVPQNLSASRPQDRQFILSSKKLLLSDSGFYLCAWSRGLQPQHFGDGTRLSIL.